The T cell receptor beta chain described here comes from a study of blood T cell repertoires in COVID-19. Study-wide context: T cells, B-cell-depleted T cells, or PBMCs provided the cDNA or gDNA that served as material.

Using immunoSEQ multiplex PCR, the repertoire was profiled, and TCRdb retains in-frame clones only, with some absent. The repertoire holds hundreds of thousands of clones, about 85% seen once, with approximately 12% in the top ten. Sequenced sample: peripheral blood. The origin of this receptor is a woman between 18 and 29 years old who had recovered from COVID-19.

CDR3 loop: CASSAGINYGYTF. CDR3 coding DNA: TGTGCCAGCAGCGCCGGGATTAACTATGGCTACACCTTC. This chain links TRBV7-2 with TRBJ1-2; D is ambiguous. This CDR3 region has 13 residues. CDR1 is SGHTA, CDR2 FQGNSA, per germline. V was pared by 5 bases and J by 1 base, with 8 bases between.